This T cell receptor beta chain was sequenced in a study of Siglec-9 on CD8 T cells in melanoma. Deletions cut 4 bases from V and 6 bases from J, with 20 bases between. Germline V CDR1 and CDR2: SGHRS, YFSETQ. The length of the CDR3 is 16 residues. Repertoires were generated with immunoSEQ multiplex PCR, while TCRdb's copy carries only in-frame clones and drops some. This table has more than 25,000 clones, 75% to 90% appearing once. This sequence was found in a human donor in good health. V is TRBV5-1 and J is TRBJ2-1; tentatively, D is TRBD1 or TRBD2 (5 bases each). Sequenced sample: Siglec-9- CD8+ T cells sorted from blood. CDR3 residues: CASSADLWGSGNEQFF. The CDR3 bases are TGCGCCAGCAGCGCCGACCTATGGGGGAGCGGCAATGAGCAGTTCTTC.